The following is a T cell receptor beta chain sequence with its context. Its antigen is currently unknown. Everyone who donated was a Caucasian adult who lived in Nashville, Tennessee. This specimen belongs to a study of shared clonotypes between healthy human individuals. The run depth of the assay was deep. The material for each subset, its genomic DNA, was split evenly across several immunoSEQ plates. Sequencing was performed with immunoSEQ multiplex PCR; in TCRdb, only in-frame clones are kept and a portion is missing. The data show roughly 500,000 clones, 60% to 80% seen once. V lost 6 bases and J 4 bases, leaving 13 bases between the germline ends. The CDR3 has 14 residues. CDR1 SNHLY and CDR2 FYNNEI come from the germline V gene. Overall study results and limits: Blood alone was sampled, and tissue repertoires likely differ.

Sequenced material: PBMCs. The chain carries TRBV2 and TRBJ2-1; D is uncertain. The TCR originated in a woman aged 40-49 years in good health. Some clones in this sample may be carry-over from other donors' samples. The DNA for the CDR3 is TGTGCCAGCAGCGGAGCCTCGATTTACAATGAGCAGTTCTTC. This sequence encodes CASSGASIYNEQFF.